The following is a TCR beta chain sequence with its context. The sample belongs to a study of technical replicates of blood from several donors. Assay used: immunoSEQ multiplex PCR; TCRdb lists only in-frame clones, some missing. The sample has around 100,000 clones; approximately 94% are singletons. Germline V gives CDR1 MGHRA, CDR2 YSYEKL. The ends were cut back, 1 base at V and 1 base at J, with 14 bases in the middle. This CDR3 region has 16 residues. What was sequenced was T cells isolated from PBMCs. The sequence was obtained from a human donor in good health. The genes are TRBV4-1 and TRBJ2-7; possible D gene TRBD2, 5 bases. This CDR3 is CASSQGWSGPSYEQYF. For the CDR3, the DNA is TGCGCCAGCAGCCAAGGGTGGAGCGGACCTTCCTACGAGCAGTACTTC.